The sequence of this T cell receptor (beta chain) was determined in a study of T cells expressing NK-cell markers. This CDR3 has 14 residues. CDR1 is MNHEY and CDR2 is SMNVEV in the germline V gene (reference sequence). Making the TCR beta cDNA relied on 5'RACE template switching with UMIs. TCRdb reprocessed the 5' RACE reads, with one entry per CDR3 protein and no DNA. The data include around 470,000 distinct CDR3 sequences; the top ten clones carry roughly 1.4%. Specimen: blood T cells: a sorted CD56 or NKG2C T cell subset, CD4+ or CD8+ T cells, or bulk PBMC T cells (not recorded which). This chain connects TRBV27 to TRBJ1-5. The sequence came from a woman in her forties or fifties in good health. The CDR3 reads CASSWRDSNQPQHF.